These 10 T cell receptor beta chains came from one sample sequenced in a study of blood T cell repertoires in COVID-19. Sequencing used immunoSEQ multiplex PCR; TCRdb keeps in-frame clones, though not all of them. The data hold roughly 69,000 clones, with around 85% observed a single time. Sequencing was carried out using peripheral blood. These receptors were taken from a woman between 45 and 60 years old with acute or convalescent COVID-19.

The table lists this clone with a few counts. V and J are TRBV2 and TRBJ1-1; D is unclear. In germline, CDR1 is SNHLY, CDR2 FYNNEI. The germline V and J ends were trimmed by 3 bases and 1 base, with 6 bases remaining between them. CDR3 size: 13 residues. CDR3 nucleotide sequence: TGTGCCAGCAGTGACCCGGGGAACACTGAAGCTTTCTTT. As protein: CASSDPGNTEAFF.

This rearrangement joins TRBV7-2 to TRBJ2-6; 12 positions agree with TRBD1. Germline values: CDR1 SGHTA, CDR2 FQGNSA. V shed 0 bases, J shed 3 bases, and the junction held 9 bases outside the gene matches. CDR3 length: 20 residues. The CDR3 coding sequence is TGTGCCAGCAGCTTAGCATTATCCGGGACAGGGGGCGATGGGGCCAACGTCCTGACTTTC. The encoded protein is CASSLALSGTGGDGANVLTF. Variable domain in full (rest from reference TRBV7-2 and TRBJ2-6): GAGVSQSPSNKVTEKGKDVELRCDPISGHTALYWYRQSLGQGLEFLIYFQGNSAPDKSGLPSDRFSAERTGGSVSTLTIQRTQQEDSAVYLCASSLALSGTGGDGANVLTFGAGSRLTVL.

The gene calls are TRBV3-1 (or the pseudogene TRBV3-2) and TRBJ1-6, with unresolved D. This CDR3 comprises 14 residues. Looked up from germline, CDR1 is LGHDT and CDR2 is YNNKEL (reference sequence). Deletions cut 3 bases from V and 4 bases from J, with 7 bases between. The CDR3 bases are TGTGCCAGCAGCCAGCCAGATTATAATTCACCCCTCCACTTT. Amino acid sequence: CASSQPDYNSPLHF.

This clone was detected once. V usage is TRBV24-1 and J usage is TRBJ2-7, with TRBD1 matching 7 bases. CDR1 and CDR2 from the germline V gene are KGHDR and SFDVKD. The V and J ends lost 4 bases and 0 bases, in that order; junction bases with no gene match: 5. This CDR3 region has 15 residues. CDR3 region: CATSDPTGNSYEQYF. The CDR3, as DNA: TGTGCCACCAGTGACCCGACAGGGAACTCCTACGAGCAGTACTTC.

This clone was seen once. V and J are TRBV6-2 or TRBV6-3 and TRBJ2-7; TRBD2 is a possible D gene (5 bases). CDR1 MNHEY and CDR2 SVGEGT come from the germline V gene. With 2 bases removed from V and 3 bases from J, the gap between germline ends came to 8 bases. The CDR3 loop spans 13 amino acids. The DNA for the CDR3 is TGTGCCAGCAGTTACAAGACTATCTACGAGCAGTACTTC. It specifies CASSYKTIYEQYF.

The V and J genes are TRBV9 and TRBJ2-3; TRBD2 agrees at 15 bases. The CDR3 loop spans 18 amino acids. Germline values: CDR1 SGDLS, CDR2 YYNGEE. V was pared by 3 bases and J by 3 bases, with 8 bases of the junction left unmatched. In nucleotides, the CDR3 is TGTGCCAGCAGCGAAGGGACTAGCGGGGGGCCTCTAACAGATACGCAGTATTTT. Translating gives CASSEGTSGGPLTDTQYF.

The rearrangement uses TRBV24-1 and TRBJ2-5; D possibly corresponds to TRBD1 (5 bases). Trimming pared 3 bases from V and 5 bases from J, leaving 9 bases between. There are 13 residues in the CDR3. Germline loops: CDR1 KGHDR, CDR2 SFDVKD. DNA of the CDR3: TGTGCCACCAGTGATAGTAACAGGGAGACCCAGTACTTC. It yields the protein CATSDSNRETQYF.

This clone was seen only a few times. This chain links TRBV19 with TRBJ1-5; 9 bases map to TRBD1. The germline CDR1 and CDR2 sequences are LNHDA and SQIVND (reference sequence). V dropped 7 bases and J dropped 7; count of bases not matched to a gene: 5. This CDR3 has 13 amino acids. The CDR3 loop reads CASMGQGRQPQHF. The CDR3 region has the DNA TGTGCCAGTATGGGACAGGGAAGGCAGCCCCAGCATTTT.

This chain joins TRBV9 and TRBJ2-1; 12 bases match TRBD2. Germline V gene sequence: CDR1 SGDLS, CDR2 YYNGEE. The V gene end was trimmed by 3 bases and the J gene end by 5 bases; junction bases not matched to a gene: 0. CDR3 length: 14 amino acids. The CDR3: CASSASGGDNEQFF. In nucleotides, the CDR3 is TGTGCCAGCAGCGCTAGCGGGGGGGACAATGAGCAGTTCTTC.

The count of this clone is one. The chain recombines TRBV5-1 with TRBJ2-7; 7 bases line up with TRBD1. V was pared by 4 bases and J by 4 bases, with 11 bases of the junction left unmatched. In germline, CDR1 is SGHRS, CDR2 YFSETQ. This CDR3 is built from 15 residues. The CDR3: CASSHGGQRSYEQYF. CDR3 DNA: TGCGCCAGCAGCCATGGGGGACAGAGGTCTTACGAGCAGTACTTC. Variable domain in full (rest from reference TRBV5-1 and TRBJ2-7): KAGVTQTPRYLIKTRGQQVTLSCSPISGHRSVSWYQQTPGQGLQFLFEYFSETQRNKGNFPGRFSGRQFSNSRSEMNVSTLELGDSALYLCASSHGGQRSYEQYFGPGTRLTVT.